This TCR beta chain was sequenced for a study of cytomegalovirus exposure and HLA in healthy donors. Across the study: Researchers previously reported finding more than 100 million unique TCR beta sequences from some 180 million T cells. General study results and limits: For most TCR sequences rarity was the rule, although some public TCRs occurred in many donors.

It was with 60 Vbeta and 13 Jbeta primers that the PCR ran. The protocol was immunoSEQ multiplex PCR, while the TCRdb copy is restricted to in-frame clones and leaves out a portion. This sample carries roughly 100,000 clones, around three quarters of them seen once, and the ten largest clones take 2.5% to 3.5%. Concerning this clone: What it recognizes is unknown. This sample includes further DNA sequences coding for the same CDR3.

Trimming took 3 bases from V and 6 from J, leaving 8 bases between them. Germline V gene sequence: CDR1 SQVTM, CDR2 ANQGSEA. The CDR3 runs 11 residues. Regarding donors, all were healthy bone marrow donors. Sequenced input: PBMCs. The sequence was obtained from a male donor in good health and CMV-seropositive. The rearrangement joins TRBV29-1 to TRBJ1-2, with a weak D call TRBD1 (5 bases). CDR3: CSVDRGNGYTF. CDR3 nucleotides: TGCAGCGTTGATAGGGGCAATGGCTACACCTTC.